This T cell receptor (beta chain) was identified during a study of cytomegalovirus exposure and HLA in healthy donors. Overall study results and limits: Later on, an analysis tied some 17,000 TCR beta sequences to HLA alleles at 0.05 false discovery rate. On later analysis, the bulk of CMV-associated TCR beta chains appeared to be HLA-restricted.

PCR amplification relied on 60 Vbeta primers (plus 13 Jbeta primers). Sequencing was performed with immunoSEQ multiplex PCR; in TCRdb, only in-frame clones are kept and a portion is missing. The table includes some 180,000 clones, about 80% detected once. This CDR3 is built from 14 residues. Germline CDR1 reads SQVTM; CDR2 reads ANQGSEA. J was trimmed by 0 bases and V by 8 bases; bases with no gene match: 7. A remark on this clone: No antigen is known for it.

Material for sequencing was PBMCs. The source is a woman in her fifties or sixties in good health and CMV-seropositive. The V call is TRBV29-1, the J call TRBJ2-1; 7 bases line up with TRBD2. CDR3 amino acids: CSWTGGSSYNEQFF. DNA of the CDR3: TGCAGCTGGACTGGCGGGAGCTCCTACAATGAGCAGTTCTTC.